A single TCR beta chain is shown here with its context. The germline gives CDR1 MNHEY, CDR2 SMNVEV (reference sequence). Trimming stripped 3 bases from V and 3 bases from J, with 9 bases between. The CDR3 sequence is 13 residues long. RNA totalling roughly 0.5 to 1 ug underwent reverse transcription with random hexamers. TCRdb fed the immunoSEQ multiplex PCR reads into MiXCR, producing one record per CDR3 protein. The table lists a few hundred thousand distinct CDR3 sequences, 85% of them singletons. The sample belongs to a study of CD8 T cells in Susac syndrome. Sequencing of TCR beta drew on CD8+ and CD4+ T cells from blood.

Sequencing input: CD8+ T cells from PBMCs. The sequence was collected from a human donor with multiple sclerosis. The chain is built from TRBV27 and TRBJ2-7; D is unclear. CDR3 nucleotide sequence: TGTGCCAGCAGTTTCGATGGGGACTACGAGCAGTACTTC. Translating gives CASSFDGDYEQYF.